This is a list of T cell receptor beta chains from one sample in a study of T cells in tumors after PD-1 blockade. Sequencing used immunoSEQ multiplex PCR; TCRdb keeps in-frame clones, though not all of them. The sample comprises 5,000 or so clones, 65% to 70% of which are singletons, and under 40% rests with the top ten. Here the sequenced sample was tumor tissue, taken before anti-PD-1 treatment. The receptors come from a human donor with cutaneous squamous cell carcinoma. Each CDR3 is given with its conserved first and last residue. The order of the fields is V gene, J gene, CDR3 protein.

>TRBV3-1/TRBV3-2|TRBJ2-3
CASSQGPAMQYF
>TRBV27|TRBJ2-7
CASSLSFGQGYEQYF
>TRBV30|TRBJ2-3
CAWSVQQGKTDTQYF
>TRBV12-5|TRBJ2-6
CASGLGQGSGANVLTF
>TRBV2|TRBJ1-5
CASSVGSANQPQHF
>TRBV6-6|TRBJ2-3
CASSPPGSTDTQYF
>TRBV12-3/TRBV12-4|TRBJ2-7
CASSLGRNYEQYF
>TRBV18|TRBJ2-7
CASSPTGQGAVNYEQYF
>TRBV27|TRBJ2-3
CASKEGSGARTDTQYF
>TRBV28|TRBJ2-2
CASSSTGELFF
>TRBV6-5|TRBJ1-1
CASRRLTGSDTEAFF
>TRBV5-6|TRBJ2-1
CASNERGVSSYNEQFF
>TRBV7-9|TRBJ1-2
CASSRDSRGYTF
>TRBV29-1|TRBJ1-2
CSVRDRASSGYTF
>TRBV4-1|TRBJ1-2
CASSQDAITTLGYTF
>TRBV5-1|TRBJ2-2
CASSFLLAGTNTGELFF
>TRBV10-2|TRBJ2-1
CACAGGSYNEQFF
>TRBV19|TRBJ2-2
CASSPHRGQRTGELFF
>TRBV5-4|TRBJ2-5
CASSRGGTQETQYF
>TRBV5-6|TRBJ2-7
CASSLAWAGGPYEQYF
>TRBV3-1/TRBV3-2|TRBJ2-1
CASSQDLGRANEQFF
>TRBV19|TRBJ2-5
CASRVGNQETQYF
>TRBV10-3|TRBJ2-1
CAISDPVSAQLLF
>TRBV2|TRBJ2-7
CASSEAGNEQYF
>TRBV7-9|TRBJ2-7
CASSFGTSGGDEYF
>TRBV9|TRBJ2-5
CASSVAGLAGGETQYF
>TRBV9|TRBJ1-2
CASSVGSGGNYGYTF
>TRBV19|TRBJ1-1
CASSIGGPRTEAFF
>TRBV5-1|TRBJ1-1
CASSLEIGGTEAFF
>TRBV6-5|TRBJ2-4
CASSYRGLAKNIQYF
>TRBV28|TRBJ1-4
CASSPWDRGGEKLFF
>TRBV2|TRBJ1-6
CASSDLWRNSPLHF
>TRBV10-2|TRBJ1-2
CASRQREDYGYTF
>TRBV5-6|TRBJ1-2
CASSFTNAQGYGYTF
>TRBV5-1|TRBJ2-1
CASSLVFGTAVYNEQFF
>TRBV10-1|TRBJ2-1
CASSSGVHNEQFF
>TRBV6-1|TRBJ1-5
CASSGQGQTVSNQPQHF
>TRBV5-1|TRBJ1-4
CASSFYYATNEKLFF
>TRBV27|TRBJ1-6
CASSPGTGRNSPLHF
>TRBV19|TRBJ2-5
CASSIAGGPRETQYF
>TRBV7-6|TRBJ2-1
CASSPAVGARNEQFF
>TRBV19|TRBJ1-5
CASSIALGQPQHF
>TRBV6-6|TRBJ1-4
CASNGRVGANEKLFF
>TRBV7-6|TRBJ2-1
CASSLYGGGAGNEQFF
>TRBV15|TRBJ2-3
CATSRDGRDTQYF
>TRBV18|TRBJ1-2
CASSPTTDGGGYTF
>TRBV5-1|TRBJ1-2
CASSAGHIVGGQVGYTF
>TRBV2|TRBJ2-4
CASSELEAQNIQYF
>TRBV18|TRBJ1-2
CASSSGGNYGYTF
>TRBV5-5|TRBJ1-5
CASSRGAEGNQPQHF
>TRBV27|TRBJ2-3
CASSLYSLAGANTDTQYF
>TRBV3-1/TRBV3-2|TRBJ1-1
CASSQDRDRGLTEAFF